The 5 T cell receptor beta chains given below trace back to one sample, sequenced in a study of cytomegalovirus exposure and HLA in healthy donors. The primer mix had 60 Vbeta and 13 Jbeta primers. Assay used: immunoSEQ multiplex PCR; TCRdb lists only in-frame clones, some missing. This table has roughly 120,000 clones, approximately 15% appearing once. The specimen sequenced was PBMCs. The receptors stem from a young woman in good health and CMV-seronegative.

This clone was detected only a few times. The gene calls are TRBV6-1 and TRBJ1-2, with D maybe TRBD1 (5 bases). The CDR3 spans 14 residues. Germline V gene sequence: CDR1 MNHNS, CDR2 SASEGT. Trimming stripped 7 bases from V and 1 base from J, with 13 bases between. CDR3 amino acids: CASIVAGGNYGYTF. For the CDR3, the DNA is TGTGCCAGCATTGTTGCGGGGGGTAACTATGGCTACACCTTC.

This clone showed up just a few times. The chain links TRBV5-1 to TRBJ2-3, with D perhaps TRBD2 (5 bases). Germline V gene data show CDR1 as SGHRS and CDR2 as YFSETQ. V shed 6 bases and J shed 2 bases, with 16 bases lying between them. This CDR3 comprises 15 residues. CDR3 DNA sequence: TGCGCCAGCATGGTGCAGGAGGCGATCACAGATACGCAGTATTTT. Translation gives CASMVQEAITDTQYF.

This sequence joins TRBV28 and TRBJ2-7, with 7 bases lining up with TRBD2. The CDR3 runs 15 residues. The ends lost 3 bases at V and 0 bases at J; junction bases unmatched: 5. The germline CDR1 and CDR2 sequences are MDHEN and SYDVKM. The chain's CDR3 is CASSLVQRDSYEQYF. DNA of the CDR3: TGTGCCAGCAGTTTGGTCCAGCGGGACTCCTACGAGCAGTACTTC.

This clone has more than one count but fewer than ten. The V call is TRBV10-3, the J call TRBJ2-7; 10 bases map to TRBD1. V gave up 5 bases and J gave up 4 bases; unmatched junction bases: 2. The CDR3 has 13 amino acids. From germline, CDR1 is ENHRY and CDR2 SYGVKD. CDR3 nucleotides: TGTGCCATCAGTCGACAGGGGGCTTACGAGCAGTACTTC. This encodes CAISRQGAYEQYF.

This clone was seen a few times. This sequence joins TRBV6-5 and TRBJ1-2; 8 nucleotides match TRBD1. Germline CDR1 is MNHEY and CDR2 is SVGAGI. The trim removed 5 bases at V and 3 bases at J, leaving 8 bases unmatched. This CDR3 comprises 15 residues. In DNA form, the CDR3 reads TGTGCCAGCAGTAGAGGACAGGGACCATACTATGGCTACACCTTC. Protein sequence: CASSRGQGPYYGYTF.